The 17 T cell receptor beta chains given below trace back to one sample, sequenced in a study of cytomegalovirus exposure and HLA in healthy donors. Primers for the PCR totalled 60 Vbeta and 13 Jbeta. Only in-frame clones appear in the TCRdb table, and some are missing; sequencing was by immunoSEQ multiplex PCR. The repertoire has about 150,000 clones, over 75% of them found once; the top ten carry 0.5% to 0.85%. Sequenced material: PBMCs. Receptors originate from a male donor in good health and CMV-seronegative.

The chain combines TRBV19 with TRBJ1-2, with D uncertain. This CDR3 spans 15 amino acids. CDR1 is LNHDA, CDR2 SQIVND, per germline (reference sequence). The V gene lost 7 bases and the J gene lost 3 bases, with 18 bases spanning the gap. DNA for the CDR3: TGTGCCAGTAATAACGATCGAACAGTTTACTATGGCTACACCTTC. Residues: CASNNDRTVYYGYTF.

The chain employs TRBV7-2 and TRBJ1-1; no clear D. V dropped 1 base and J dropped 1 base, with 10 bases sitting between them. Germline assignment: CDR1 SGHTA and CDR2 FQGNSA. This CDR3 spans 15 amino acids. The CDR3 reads CASSLGILANTEAFF. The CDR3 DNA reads TGTGCCAGCAGCTTAGGCATCTTAGCGAACACTGAAGCTTTCTTT.

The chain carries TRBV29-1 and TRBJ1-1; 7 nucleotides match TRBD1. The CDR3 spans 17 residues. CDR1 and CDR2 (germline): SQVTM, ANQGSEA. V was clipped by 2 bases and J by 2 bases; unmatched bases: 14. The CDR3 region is CSVELNTRQGYNTEAFF. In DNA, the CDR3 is TGCAGCGTTGAACTAAATACACGACAGGGTTATAACACTGAAGCTTTCTTT.

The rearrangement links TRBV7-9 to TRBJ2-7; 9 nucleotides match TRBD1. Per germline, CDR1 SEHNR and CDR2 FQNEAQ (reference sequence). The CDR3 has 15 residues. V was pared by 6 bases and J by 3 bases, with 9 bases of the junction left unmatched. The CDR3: CASRPPGQGGYEQYF. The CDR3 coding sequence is TGTGCCAGCAGGCCACCGGGACAGGGTGGCTACGAGCAGTACTTC.

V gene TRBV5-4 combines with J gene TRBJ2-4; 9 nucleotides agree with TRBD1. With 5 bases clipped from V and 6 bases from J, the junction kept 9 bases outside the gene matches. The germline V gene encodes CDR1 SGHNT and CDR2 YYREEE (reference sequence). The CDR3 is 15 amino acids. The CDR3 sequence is CASSFAGTGTNIQYF. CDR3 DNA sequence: TGTGCCAGCAGTTTCGCCGGGACAGGGACAAACATTCAGTACTTC.

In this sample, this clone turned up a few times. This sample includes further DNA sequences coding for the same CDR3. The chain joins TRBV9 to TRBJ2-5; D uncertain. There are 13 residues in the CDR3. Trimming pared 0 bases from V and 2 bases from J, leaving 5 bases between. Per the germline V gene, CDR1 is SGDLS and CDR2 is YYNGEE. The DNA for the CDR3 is TGTGCCAGCAGCGTAGGAGCTCAAGAGACCCAGTACTTC. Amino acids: CASSVGAQETQYF.

The CDR3 here is CASSQGHSNTEAFF. DNA of the CDR3: TGCGCCAGCAGCCAAGGACACTCGAACACTGAAGCTTTCTTT. The gene calls are TRBV4-1 and TRBJ1-1; D ambiguous. The CDR3 length is 14 residues. Germline V CDR1 and CDR2: MGHRA, YSYEKL. The germline V and J ends were trimmed by 1 base and 1 base, with 7 bases remaining between them.

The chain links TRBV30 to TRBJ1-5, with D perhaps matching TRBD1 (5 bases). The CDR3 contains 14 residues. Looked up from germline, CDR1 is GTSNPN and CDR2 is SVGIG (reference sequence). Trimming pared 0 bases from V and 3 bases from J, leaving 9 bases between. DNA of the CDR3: TGTGCCTGGAGTGTTGGGGGGGTCAATCAGCCCCAGCATTTT. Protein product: CAWSVGGVNQPQHF.

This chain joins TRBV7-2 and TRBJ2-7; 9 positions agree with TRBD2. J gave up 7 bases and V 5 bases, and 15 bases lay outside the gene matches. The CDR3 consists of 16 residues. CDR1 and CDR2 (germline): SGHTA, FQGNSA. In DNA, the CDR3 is TGTGCCAGCAGCCCGCGGGGGGGCGGGTTTTCGGGTGAGCAGTACTTC. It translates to CASSPRGGGFSGEQYF.

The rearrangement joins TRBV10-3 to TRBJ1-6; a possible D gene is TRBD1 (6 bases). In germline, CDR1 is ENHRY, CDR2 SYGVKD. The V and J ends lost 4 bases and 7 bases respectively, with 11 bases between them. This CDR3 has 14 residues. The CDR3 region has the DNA TGTGCCATCAGTGCAGACAGGCGAAATTCACCCCTCCACTTT. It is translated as CAISADRRNSPLHF.

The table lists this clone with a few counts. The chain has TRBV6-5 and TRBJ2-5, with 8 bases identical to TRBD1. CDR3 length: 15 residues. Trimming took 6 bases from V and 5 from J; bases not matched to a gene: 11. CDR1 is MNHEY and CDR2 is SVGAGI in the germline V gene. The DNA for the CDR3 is TGTGCCAGCAGGCCGGGACAGGCCGACGTCGAGACCCAGTACTTC. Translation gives CASRPGQADVETQYF.

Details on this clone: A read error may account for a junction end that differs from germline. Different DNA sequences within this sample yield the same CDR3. The CDR3 nucleotides are TGTGCTAGCAGCTTTAGAAGGGGACAGGGGAAGAATGAGCAGTTCTTC. Translation: CASSFRRGQGKNEQFF. The rearrangement uses TRBV7-9 and TRBJ2-1, with 10 positions matching TRBD1. The CDR3 is 16 amino acids. The germline V gene has CDR1 SEHNR and CDR2 FQNEAQ (reference sequence).

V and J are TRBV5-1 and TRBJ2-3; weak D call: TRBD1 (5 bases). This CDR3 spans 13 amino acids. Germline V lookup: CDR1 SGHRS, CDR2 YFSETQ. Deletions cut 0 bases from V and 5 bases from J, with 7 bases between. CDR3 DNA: TGCGCCAGCAGCTTGGCAGGGCAAGATACGCAGTATTTT. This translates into CASSLAGQDTQYF.

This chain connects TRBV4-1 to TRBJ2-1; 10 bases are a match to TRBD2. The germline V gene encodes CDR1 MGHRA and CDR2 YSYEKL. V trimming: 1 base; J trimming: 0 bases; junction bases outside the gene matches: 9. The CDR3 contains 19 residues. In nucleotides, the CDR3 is TGCGCCAGCAGCCAAGCCGCCTCTAGCGGGGGCAGCTCCTACAATGAGCAGTTCTTC. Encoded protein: CASSQAASSGGSSYNEQFF.

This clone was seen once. CDR3 bases: TGTGCCAGCAGTCTTATATGGGGACAGGCTAAAAACACTGAAGCTTTCTTT. It codes for CASSLIWGQAKNTEAFF. The V call is TRBV27, the J call TRBJ1-1; 8 positions match TRBD1. Germline assignment: CDR1 MNHEY and CDR2 SMNVEV (reference sequence). With V trimmed by 5 bases and J by 2 bases, 13 bases remained unmatched. CDR3 size: 17 residues.

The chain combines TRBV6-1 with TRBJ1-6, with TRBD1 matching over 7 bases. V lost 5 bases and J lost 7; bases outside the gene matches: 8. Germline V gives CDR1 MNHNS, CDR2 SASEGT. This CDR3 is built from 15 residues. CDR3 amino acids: CASSIRTGANSPLHF. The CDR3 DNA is TGTGCCAGCAGTATACGGACAGGAGCAAATTCACCCCTCCACTTT.

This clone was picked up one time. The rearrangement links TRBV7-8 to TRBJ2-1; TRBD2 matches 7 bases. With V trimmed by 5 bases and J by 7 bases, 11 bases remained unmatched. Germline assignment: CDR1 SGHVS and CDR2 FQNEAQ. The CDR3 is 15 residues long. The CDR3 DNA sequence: TGTGCCAGCAGCCTGGGGGGGACTACACGGAATGAGCAGTTCTTC. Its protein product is CASSLGGTTRNEQFF.